The rows below give T cell receptor beta chains drawn from one sample of a study of T cells after posttransplantation cyclophosphamide. This table comes from immunoSEQ multiplex PCR, and its TCRdb copy is limited to in-frame clones, with some not included. The table lists 9,000 to 15,000 clones, under 2.5% of them singletons, with roughly a sixth in the top ten. The material sequenced was PBMCs, taken after allogeneic stem cell transplant with posttransplant cyclophosphamide. The source is a young adult male patient who received an allogeneic stem cell transplant from a related donor, was CMV-positive, and had no GVHD. Some of these T cells may belong to the graft donor. Both conserved end residues are part of each CDR3. The D gene is left open where the match is weak. Some rows have no size entry. The others give once, few or many, or a class for an expanded clone.

size: -
V: TRBV7-8
J: TRBJ1-4
D: TRBD1
CDR3: CASSYRHGTANEKLFF
DNA: TGTGCCAGCAGCTATCGTCACGGGACAGCAAATGAAAAACTGTTTTTT

size: -
V: TRBV19
J: TRBJ1-2
D: -
CDR3: CASSDTGQPRSGYTF
DNA: TGTGCCAGTAGCGATACTGGACAGCCCCGTAGTGGCTACACCTTC

size: -
V: TRBV5-1
J: TRBJ2-5
D: -
CDR3: CASTGQLQETQYF
DNA: TGCGCCAGCACCGGACAGCTGCAAGAGACCCAGTACTTC

size: few
V: TRBV6-5
J: TRBJ1-5
D: TRBD1
CDR3: CASSWQGAPPQHF
DNA: TGTGCCAGCAGTTGGCAGGGGGCCCCGCCCCAGCATTTT

size: -
V: TRBV7-2
J: TRBJ2-7
D: -
CDR3: CASSLVGTSAYEQYF
DNA: TGTGCCAGCAGCTTAGTTGGGACATCGGCCTACGAGCAGTACTTC

size: -
V: TRBV5-6
J: TRBJ2-2
D: -
CDR3: CASSLALELAVNTGELFF
DNA: TGTGCCAGCAGCTTGGCCTTAGAACTAGCAGTGAACACCGGGGAGCTGTTTTTT

size: -
V: TRBV20-1
J: TRBJ2-3
D: -
CDR3: CSATLRDTQYF
DNA: TGCAGTGCCACTCTTAGAGATACGCAGTATTTT

size: -
V: TRBV5-8
J: TRBJ1-2
D: TRBD1
CDR3: CASSLDRGYGYTF
DNA: TGTGCCAGCAGCTTGGACAGGGGTTATGGCTACACCTTC

size: -
V: TRBV10-3
J: TRBJ2-7
D: TRBD1
CDR3: CAISDPGTGGNEQYF
DNA: TGTGCCATCAGTGATCCCGGGACAGGGGGGAACGAGCAGTACTTC

size: few
V: TRBV7-9
J: TRBJ2-1
D: -
CDR3: CASSLDQAYEQFF
DNA: TGTGCCAGCAGCTTAGATCAGGCGTATGAGCAGTTCTTC

size: medium-sized
V: TRBV6-1
J: TRBJ1-6
D: -
CDR3: CASIQQGSDNSPLHF
DNA: TGTGCCAGCATTCAACAGGGATCGGACAATTCACCCCTCCACTTT

size: few
V: TRBV7-9
J: TRBJ1-5
D: -
CDR3: CASSSQGNQPQHF
DNA: TGTGCCAGCAGCTCTCAGGGAAATCAGCCCCAGCATTTT

size: few
V: TRBV2
J: TRBJ2-1
D: TRBD1
CDR3: CASMNRGYNEQFF
DNA: TGTGCCAGCATGAACAGGGGTTACAATGAGCAGTTCTTC

size: few
V: TRBV7-2
J: TRBJ1-5
D: -
CDR3: CASSVGRQPQHF
DNA: TGTGCCAGCAGCGTGGGCAGGCAGCCCCAGCATTTT

size: -
V: TRBV7-2
J: TRBJ2-1
D: TRBD2
CDR3: CASSLAYGAGGLNEQFF
DNA: TGTGCCAGCAGCTTAGCGTATGGGGCGGGAGGGCTCAATGAGCAGTTCTTC

size: -
V: TRBV6-1
J: TRBJ1-2
D: TRBD1
CDR3: CATRTGGDLAGYTF
DNA: TGTGCCACCCGGACAGGGGGTGACTTAGCTGGCTACACCTTC

size: -
V: TRBV27
J: TRBJ1-1
D: -
CDR3: CASRSQGSTEAFF
DNA: TGTGCCAGCCGCAGCCAGGGAAGCACTGAAGCTTTCTTT

size: few
V: TRBV27
J: TRBJ2-7
D: TRBD1
CDR3: CASSSGTGFFEQYF
DNA: TGTGCCAGCAGTTCCGGGACAGGGTTCTTCGAGCAGTACTTC

size: few
V: TRBV27
J: TRBJ1-3
D: -
CDR3: CASKSRVAGNTIYF
DNA: TGTGCCAGCAAGTCGAGGGTTGCTGGAAACACCATATATTTT

size: -
V: TRBV5-1
J: TRBJ1-1
D: TRBD1
CDR3: CASSLGTGGNTEAFF
DNA: TGCGCCAGCAGCTTGGGGACAGGGGGGAACACTGAAGCTTTCTTT

size: -
V: TRBV5-4
J: TRBJ2-5
D: TRBD2
CDR3: CAGSARGEGLGETQYF
DNA: TGTGCCGGCAGCGCACGGGGGGAGGGCCTTGGGGAGACCCAGTACTTC

size: few
V: TRBV15
J: TRBJ1-2
D: -
CDR3: CATSRGGQAGGYTF
DNA: TGTGCCACCAGCAGAGGAGGGCAGGCTGGTGGCTACACCTTC

size: few
V: TRBV4-3
J: TRBJ2-7
D: TRBD2
CDR3: CASSQGFRAGGPPQFYEQYF
DNA: TGCGCCAGCAGCCAGGGCTTCAGGGCGGGAGGCCCACCCCAATTTTACGAGCAGTACTTC

size: -
V: TRBV5-1
J: TRBJ2-5
D: TRBD2
CDR3: CASSMTAGLAGGQETQYF
DNA: TGCGCCAGCAGCATGACCGCTGGACTAGCGGGGGGGCAAGAGACCCAGTACTTC

size: few
V: TRBV30
J: TRBJ2-1
D: -
CDR3: CAWSVIMNEQFF
DNA: TGTGCCTGGAGTGTAATTATGAATGAGCAGTTCTTC

size: -
V: TRBV28
J: TRBJ1-3
D: -
CDR3: CASSLGGASGNTIYF
DNA: TGTGCCAGCAGTTTGGGGGGGGCCTCTGGAAACACCATATATTTT

size: -
V: TRBV30
J: TRBJ1-2
D: -
CDR3: CAWSFGRSNYGYTF
DNA: TGTGCCTGGAGTTTTGGCCGCTCTAACTATGGCTACACCTTC

size: -
V: TRBV18
J: TRBJ2-5
D: -
CDR3: CASSLGTGKETQYF
DNA: TGTGCCAGCTCCCTTGGGACTGGAAAAGAGACCCAGTACTTC